Reported below is one TCR beta chain. No cognate antigen has been identified for it. Base qualities are missing; no much larger clone stands one base away. RNA was extracted with the RNeasy kit and about 0.5 to 1 ug was reverse transcribed using random hexamers. The immunoSEQ multiplex PCR assay, covering 54 Vbeta and 13 Jbeta segments, was used to amplify TCR beta CDR3 regions. PCR amplification bias was corrected by using a synthetic template baseline for primer optimization and computational correction. On the authors' methods: Reads were annotated to V, D and J genes according to IMGT and were analyzed with immunoSEQ Analyzer, with only productive sequences retained. Clonality was calculated as one minus the Shannon entropy normalized by log2 of the number of productive unique sequences. For each patient and control, public and private clones were evaluated within the 100 most prevalent clones. A clone was defined as Susac-specific if it was absent from the healthy and MS cohorts, from 1052 published viral clones and from other ImmuneACCESS disease sequences. Clones were called with MiXCR by TCRdb after fastp trimmed the public reads at Q25, and only in-frame beta chains were retained. Every CDR3 protein is listed once, alongside the most common genes and DNA of its rows. TCRdb's processing, not the authors' own work, is the source of the V and J calls. The sample contains about 140,000 distinct CDR3 sequences, 94% of them found a single time. Together, the top ten hold around 0.29% of the sample.

This entry comes from a study of CD8 T cells in Susac syndrome (dated by TCRdb to about 2019). Context from the whole study: The study used repertoire sequencing to test whether antigen drove CD8+ T cell activation and differentiation in Susac syndrome. Clonality of the CD8+ T cell repertoire was compared between around 13 healthy donors, approximately 14 Susac syndrome patients and roughly 16 multiple sclerosis patients.

Summary of the overall study and its limitations: The number of individuals in the TCR sequencing and HLA analysis was recognized as being relatively small.

Peripheral blood CD8+ and CD4+ T cells from healthy donors, Susac syndrome patients and multiple sclerosis patients were profiled by high-throughput TCR beta sequencing. Healthy donors were age- and sex-matched controls. Bulk CD8+ and CD4+ T cells were purified by magnetic negative isolation, whereas CD8+ TEMRA cells were enriched by FACS. Blood was collected in EDTA tubes and processed within 24 hours, with PBMCs isolated through density gradient centrifugation. PBMCs intended for TCR sequencing were cryopreserved in liquid nitrogen and thawed later in a water bath at 37 degrees C. A purity of at least 90% was achieved for sorted or isolated CD4+, CD8+ and CD8+ TEMRA cells. Looking up the germline V gene (reference sequence) yields CDR1 LNHDA and CDR2 SQIVND. V has 5 bases trimmed and J has 8 bases trimmed; junction bases matching no gene number 9. Taken from cysteine to phenylalanine, the CDR3 has 15 residues. Just the 45-base CDR3 DNA is kept, in frame starting at base 1.

The rearrangement joined TRBV19 to TRBJ2-3; TRBD2 aligns with 11 central bases. Sample: CD8+ T cells from PBMCs. The clonotype was recovered from a human donor in good health. The CDR3 protein sequence reads: CASSLSTSGRGTQYF. The DNA sequence is given as TGTGCCAGTAGTCTTTCCACTAGCGGGAGAGGTACGCAGTATTTT.